This T cell receptor beta chain was captured in a study of shared clonotypes between healthy human individuals. The study, taken as a whole, reports: The authors sampled blood alone, and tissue repertoires likely differ. In having few donors, the study represented limited genetic and exposure-history diversity.

Using immunoSEQ multiplex PCR, the repertoire was profiled, and TCRdb retains in-frame clones only, with some absent. Among 1.4 million or so clones, roughly 98.5% were seen once, and the ten largest hold around 0.33%. For this clone: What it binds is not known. Mismatch with germline at one junction end may stem from a read error.

The germline CDR1 and CDR2 sequences are SGDLS and YYNGEE. The CDR3 totals 15 residues. The chain uses TRBV9 and TRBJ2-7, with D tentatively TRBD1 or TRBD2 (5 bases each). The sample comprised naive CD4+ T cells sorted from blood. The subset was: CD45RA+ positively selected. The receptor's source is a man aged 25-45 years in good health. The CDR3 DNA sequence: TGTGCCAGCAGCCCAAGACTCCTCTCACGGGACGAGCAGTGCTTC. It yields the protein CASSPRLLSRDEQCF.